This T cell receptor beta chain was identified during a study of T cell responses to AZD1222 COVID-19 vaccine. The protocol was immunoSEQ multiplex PCR, while the TCRdb copy is restricted to in-frame clones and leaves out a portion. The sample holds about 94,000 clones, 85% seen once. Regarding this clone: Its antigen remains unknown.

Whole-study results and caveats: Only a handful of AZD1222 recipients, about six in all, had baseline seropositivity. Regions 160-218 and 743-854 held dominance among vaccine-associated CD4 TCRs, which spanned spike. Once two AZD1222 doses were given, Spike-specific TCR breadth and depth went up.

Second-dose recipients at about 4 or about 12 weeks were treated as one pooled group. The V and J ends lost 4 bases and 0 bases, in that order; junction bases with no gene match: 11. CDR1 is SQVTM, CDR2 ANQGSEA, per germline. The CDR3 totals 17 residues. The specimen was peripheral blood, collected 28 days after the second AZD1222 dose. This sequence originates from an adult who received the AZD1222 COVID-19 vaccine. The V gene is TRBV29-1, the J gene TRBJ2-1, with 8 bases identical to TRBD2. The CDR3 protein is CSVARVSGGASYNEQFF. CDR3 nucleotide sequence: TGCAGCGTTGCCCGGGTGTCGGGGGGGGCCTCCTACAATGAGCAGTTCTTC.